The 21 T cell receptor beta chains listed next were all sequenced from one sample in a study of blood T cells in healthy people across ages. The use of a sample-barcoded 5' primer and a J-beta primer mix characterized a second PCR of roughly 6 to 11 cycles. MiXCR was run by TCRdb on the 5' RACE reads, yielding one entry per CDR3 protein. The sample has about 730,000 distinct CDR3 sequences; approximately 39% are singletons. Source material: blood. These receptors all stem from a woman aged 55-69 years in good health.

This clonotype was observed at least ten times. The CDR3 sequence is CASSQLTGRKDTQYF. The DNA of the CDR3 is TGCGCCAGCAGCCAGCTGACAGGGAGAAAAGATACGCAGTATTTT. This chain uses TRBV4-3 with TRBJ2-3; 7 nucleotides match TRBD1. The CDR3 covers 15 residues. CDR1 is LGHNA, CDR2 YSLEER, per germline. V lost 3 bases and J lost 5; bases outside the gene matches: 8.

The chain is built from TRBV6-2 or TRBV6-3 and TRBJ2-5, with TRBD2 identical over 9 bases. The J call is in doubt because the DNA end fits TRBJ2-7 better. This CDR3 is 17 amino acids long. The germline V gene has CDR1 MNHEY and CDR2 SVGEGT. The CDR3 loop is CASSYSPLAGLNYEQYF. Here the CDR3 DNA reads TGTGCCAGCAGTTACTCTCCACTAGCGGGTCTGAACTACGAGCAGTACTTC.

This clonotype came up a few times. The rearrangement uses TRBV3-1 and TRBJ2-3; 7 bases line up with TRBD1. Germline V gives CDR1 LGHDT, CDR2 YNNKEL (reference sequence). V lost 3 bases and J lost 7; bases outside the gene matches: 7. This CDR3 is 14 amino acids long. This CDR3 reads CASSHDRELNTQYF. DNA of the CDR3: TGTGCCAGCAGCCACGACAGGGAGTTGAATACGCAGTATTTT.

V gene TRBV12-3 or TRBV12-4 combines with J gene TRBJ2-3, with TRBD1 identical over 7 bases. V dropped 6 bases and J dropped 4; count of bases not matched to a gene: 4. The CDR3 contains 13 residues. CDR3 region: CASRPQGADTQYF. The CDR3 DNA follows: TGTGCCAGCAGACCCCAGGGGGCAGATACGCAGTATTTT.

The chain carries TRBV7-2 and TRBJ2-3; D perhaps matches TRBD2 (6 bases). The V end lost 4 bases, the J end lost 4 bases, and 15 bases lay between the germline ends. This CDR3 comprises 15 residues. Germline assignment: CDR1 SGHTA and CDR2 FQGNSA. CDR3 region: CASSSRGFGADTQYF. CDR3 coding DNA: TGTGCCAGCAGCTCCCGGGGGTTCGGCGCAGATACGCAGTATTTT.

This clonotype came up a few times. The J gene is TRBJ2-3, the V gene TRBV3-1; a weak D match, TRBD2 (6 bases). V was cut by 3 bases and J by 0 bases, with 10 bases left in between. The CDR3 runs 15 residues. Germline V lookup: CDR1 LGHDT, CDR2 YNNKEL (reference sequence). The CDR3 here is CASSQRGTSTDTQYF. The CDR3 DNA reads TGTGCCAGCAGCCAGCGGGGTACTAGCACAGATACGCAGTATTTT.

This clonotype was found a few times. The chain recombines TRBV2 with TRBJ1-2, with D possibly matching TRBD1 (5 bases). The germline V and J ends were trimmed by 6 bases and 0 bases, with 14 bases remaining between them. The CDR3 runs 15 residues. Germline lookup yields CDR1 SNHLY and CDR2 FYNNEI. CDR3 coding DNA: TGTGCCAGCAGGTCCGGGACGGGATCTAACTATGGCTACACCTTC. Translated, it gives CASRSGTGSNYGYTF. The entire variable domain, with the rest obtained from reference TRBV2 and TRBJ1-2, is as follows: EPEVTQTPSHQVTQMGQEVILRCVPISNHLYFYWYRQILGQKVEFLVSFYNNEISEKSEIFDDQFSVERPDGSNFTLKIRSTKLEDSAMYFCASRSGTGSNYGYTFGSGTRLTVV.

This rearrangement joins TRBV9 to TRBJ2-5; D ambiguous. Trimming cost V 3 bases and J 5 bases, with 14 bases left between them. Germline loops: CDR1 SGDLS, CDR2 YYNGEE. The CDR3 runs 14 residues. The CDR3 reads CASSGPLKPETQYF. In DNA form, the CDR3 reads TGTGCCAGCAGCGGTCCTTTGAAGCCGGAGACCCAGTACTTC.

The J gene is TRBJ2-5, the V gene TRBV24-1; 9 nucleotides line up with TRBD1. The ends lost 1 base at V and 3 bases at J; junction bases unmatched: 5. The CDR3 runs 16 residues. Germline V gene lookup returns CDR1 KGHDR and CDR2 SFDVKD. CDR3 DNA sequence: TGTGCCACCAGTGATTTTGTGACAGGGGGGAAAGAGACCCAGTACTTC. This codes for CATSDFVTGGKETQYF.

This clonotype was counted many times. The CDR3 DNA reads TGTGCCAGCAGCGTAAGAGACGGGGTGGGCTACGAGCAGTACTTC. It yields the protein CASSVRDGVGYEQYF. The rearrangement joins TRBV9 to TRBJ2-7; perhaps TRBD2 as D (5 bases). CDR1 is SGDLS, CDR2 YYNGEE, per germline. The CDR3 totals 15 residues. V gave up 1 base and J gave up 3 bases, with 14 bases separating them.

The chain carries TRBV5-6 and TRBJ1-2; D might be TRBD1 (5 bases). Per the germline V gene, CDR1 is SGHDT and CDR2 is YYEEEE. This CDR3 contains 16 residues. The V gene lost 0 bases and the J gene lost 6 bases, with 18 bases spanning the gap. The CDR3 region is CASSLANRGERDGYTF. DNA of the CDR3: TGTGCCAGCAGCTTGGCCAATAGGGGAGAAAGGGATGGCTACACCTTC.

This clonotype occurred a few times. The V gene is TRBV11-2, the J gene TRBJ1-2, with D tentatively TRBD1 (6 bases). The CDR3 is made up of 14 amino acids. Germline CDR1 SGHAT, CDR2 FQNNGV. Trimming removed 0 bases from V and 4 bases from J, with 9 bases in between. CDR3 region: CASSLDTGTYGYTF. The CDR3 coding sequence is TGTGCCAGCAGCTTAGATACAGGGACCTATGGCTACACCTTC. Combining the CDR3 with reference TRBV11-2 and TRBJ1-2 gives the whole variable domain EAGVAQSPRYKIIEKRQSVAFWCNPISGHATLYWYQQILGQGPKLLIQFQNNGVVDDSQLPKDRFSAERLKGVDSTLKIQPAKLEDSAVYLCASSLDTGTYGYTFGSGTRLTVV.

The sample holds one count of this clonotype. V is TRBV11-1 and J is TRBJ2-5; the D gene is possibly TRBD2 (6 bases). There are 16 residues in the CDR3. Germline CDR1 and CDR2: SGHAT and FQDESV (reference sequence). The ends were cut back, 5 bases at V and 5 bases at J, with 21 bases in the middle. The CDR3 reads CASSRPGGKRLETQYF. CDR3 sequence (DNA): TGTGCCAGCAGCCGTCCCGGGGGTAAGCGTCTGGAGACCCAGTACTTC.

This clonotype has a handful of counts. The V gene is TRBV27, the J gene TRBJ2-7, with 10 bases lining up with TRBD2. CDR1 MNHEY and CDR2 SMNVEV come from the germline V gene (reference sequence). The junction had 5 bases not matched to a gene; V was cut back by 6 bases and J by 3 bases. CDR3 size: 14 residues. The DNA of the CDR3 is TGTGCCAGCAGAACCCTAGCGGGGGACTACGAGCAGTACTTC. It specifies CASRTLAGDYEQYF.

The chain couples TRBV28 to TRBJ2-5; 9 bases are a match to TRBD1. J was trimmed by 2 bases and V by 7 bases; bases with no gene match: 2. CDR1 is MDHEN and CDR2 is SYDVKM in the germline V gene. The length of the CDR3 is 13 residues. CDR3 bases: TGTGCCAGCAATGGACAGGGGCAAGAGACCCAGTACTTC. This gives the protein CASNGQGQETQYF. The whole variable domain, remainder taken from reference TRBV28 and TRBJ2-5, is DVKVTQSSRYLVKRTGEKVFLECVQDMDHENMFWYRQDPGLGLRLIYFSYDVKMKEKGDIPEGYSVSREKKERFSLILESASTNQTSMYLCASNGQGQETQYFGPGTRLLVL.

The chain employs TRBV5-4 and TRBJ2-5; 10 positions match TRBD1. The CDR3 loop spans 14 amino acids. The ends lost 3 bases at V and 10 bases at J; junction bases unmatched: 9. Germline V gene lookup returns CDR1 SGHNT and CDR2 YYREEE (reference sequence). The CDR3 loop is CASSSSGQGIYQYF. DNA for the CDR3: TGTGCCAGCAGCTCCTCGGGACAGGGGATCTACCAGTACTTC.

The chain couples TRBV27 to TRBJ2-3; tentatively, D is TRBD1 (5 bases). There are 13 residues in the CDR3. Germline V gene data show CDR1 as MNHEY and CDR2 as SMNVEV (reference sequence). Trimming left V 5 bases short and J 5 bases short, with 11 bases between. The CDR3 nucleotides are TGTGCCAGCAGTCTATACAGGCTAGATACGCAGTATTTT. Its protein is CASSLYRLDTQYF.

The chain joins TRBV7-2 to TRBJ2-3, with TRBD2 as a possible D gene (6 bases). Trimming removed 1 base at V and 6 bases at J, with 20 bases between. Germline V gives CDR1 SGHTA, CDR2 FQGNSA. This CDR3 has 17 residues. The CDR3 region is CASSLVTSGRGDDTQYF. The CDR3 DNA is TGTGCCAGCAGCTTAGTGACTAGTGGGAGAGGTGACGATACGCAGTATTTT.

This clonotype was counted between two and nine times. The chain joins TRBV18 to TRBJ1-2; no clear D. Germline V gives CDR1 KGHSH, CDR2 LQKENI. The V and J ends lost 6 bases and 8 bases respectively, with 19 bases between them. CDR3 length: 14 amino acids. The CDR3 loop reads CASSPTGSDVGYTF. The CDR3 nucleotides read TGTGCCAGCTCGCCTACCGGGTCCGATGTGGGCTACACCTTC.

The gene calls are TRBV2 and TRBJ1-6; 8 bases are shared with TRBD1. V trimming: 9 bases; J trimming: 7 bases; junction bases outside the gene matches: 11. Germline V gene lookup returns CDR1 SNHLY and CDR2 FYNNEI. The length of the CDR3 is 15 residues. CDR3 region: CARGPPGQANSPLHF. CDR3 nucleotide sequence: TGTGCCAGAGGGCCCCCGGGACAGGCGAATTCACCCCTCCACTTT.

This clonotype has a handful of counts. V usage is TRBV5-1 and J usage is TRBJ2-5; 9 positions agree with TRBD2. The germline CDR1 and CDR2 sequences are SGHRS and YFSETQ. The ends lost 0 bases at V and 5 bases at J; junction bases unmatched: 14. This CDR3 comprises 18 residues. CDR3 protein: CASSLGGLAHTGRETQYF. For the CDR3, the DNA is TGCGCCAGCAGCTTGGGGGGACTAGCCCACACGGGCCGGGAGACCCAGTACTTC.